The 26 T cell receptor beta chains in this list originate from one sample, sequenced in a study of patients and donors after allogeneic stem cell transplantation. TCRdb recomputed calls from the RT-PCR reads with MiXCR, one row per CDR3 protein. The repertoire holds fewer than 200,000 distinct CDR3 sequences, about 32% seen once, with about 3% in the top ten. The sample taken for sequencing was blood, either unsorted or a sorted T cell fraction (not recorded which). Receptor source: a human donor who was either an allogeneic HSCT recipient or a stem cell or donor lymphocyte infusion donor (not recorded which). It is not recorded whose cells these are; they may come from a transplant donor.

In this sample, this clonotype turned up a few times. The chain recombines TRBV7-3 with TRBJ2-1; no definite D call. The CDR3 runs 13 residues. The V end was cut by 5 bases, the J end by 2 bases, with 7 bases between. Germline loops: CDR1 SGHTA, CDR2 FQGTGA. This CDR3 is CASSPWPYNEQFF. DNA of the CDR3: TGTGCCAGCAGCCCCTGGCCCTACAATGAGCAGTTCTTC.

The chain links TRBV4-3 to TRBJ2-1; 13 bases agree with TRBD2. The length of the CDR3 is 15 residues. Germline CDR1 LGHNA, CDR2 YSLEER. V trimming: 3 bases; J trimming: 7 bases; junction bases outside the gene matches: 3. The CDR3 DNA follows: TGCGCCAGCAGCCACCGGACTAGCGGGAGTAATGAGCAGTTCTTC. Its translation is CASSHRTSGSNEQFF.

This clonotype was seen more than once but under ten times. The chain employs TRBV5-1 and TRBJ2-4; a weak D match, TRBD1 (5 bases). V lost 0 bases and J 3 bases, leaving 10 bases between the germline ends. The CDR3 spans 15 residues. Germline CDR1 SGHRS, CDR2 YFSETQ. CDR3 coding DNA: TGCGCCAGCAGCTTGGGACAGCAGGTCAAAAACATTCAGTACTTC. This encodes CASSLGQQVKNIQYF.

The CDR3 DNA sequence: TGTGCCAGCAGTCTTAGCGGGAGCTCCTACGAGCAGTACTTC. It is translated as CASSLSGSSYEQYF. The rearrangement links TRBV27 to TRBJ2-7; 9 bases fit TRBD2. The CDR3 is 14 residues long. Germline V lookup: CDR1 MNHEY, CDR2 SMNVEV (reference sequence). J was trimmed by 0 bases and V by 5 bases; bases with no gene match: 2.

This clonotype was recorded many times. The chain employs TRBV29-1 and TRBJ1-2; D might be TRBD1 (5 bases). The CDR3 contains 13 residues. The V and J ends lost 4 bases and 8 bases respectively, with 17 bases between them. Looked up from germline, CDR1 is SQVTM and CDR2 is ANQGSEA. For the CDR3, the DNA is TGCAGCGTTGGCCCTACCGGGGGGAAAGGCTACACCTTC. The encoded protein is CSVGPTGGKGYTF.

This clonotype was detected ten times or more. The chain employs TRBV5-1 and TRBJ1-2; weak D call: TRBD1 (5 bases). Germline V gene lookup returns CDR1 SGHRS and CDR2 YFSETQ. The V end lost 4 bases, the J end lost 5 bases, and 12 bases lay between the germline ends. This CDR3 region has 13 residues. The CDR3 reads CASSPYKGYGYTF. In DNA form, the CDR3 reads TGCGCCAGCAGCCCATACAAGGGGTATGGCTACACCTTC.

The CDR3 sequence: CASSQVQTFTYTDTQYF. The CDR3, as DNA: TGTGCCAGCAGCCAAGTCCAGACATTTACCTACACAGATACGCAGTATTTT. The rearrangement links TRBV3-1 to TRBJ2-3; D is unresolved. Germline V lookup: CDR1 LGHDT, CDR2 YNNKEL (reference sequence). The V and J ends lost 1 base and 2 bases respectively, with 16 bases between them. CDR3 length equals 17 residues.

This clonotype came up a few times. J is TRBJ2-7 and V is TRBV10-3; TRBD2 agrees at 10 bases. CDR1 is ENHRY and CDR2 is SYGVKD in the germline V gene. This CDR3 contains 14 residues. The trim removed 6 bases at V and 0 bases at J, leaving 2 bases unmatched. The CDR3 reads CAISGLAASYEQYF. The CDR3 DNA is TGTGCCATCAGCGGACTAGCGGCCTCCTACGAGCAGTACTTC.

The V and J genes are TRBV7-9 and TRBJ2-7; 12 bases line up with TRBD1. The V gene end was trimmed by 4 bases and the J gene end by 5 bases; junction bases not matched to a gene: 9. This CDR3 is 16 amino acids long. Germline V gene sequence: CDR1 SEHNR, CDR2 FQNEAQ (reference sequence). CDR3 protein: CASSSKWGQGANEQYF. The CDR3 bases are TGTGCCAGCAGCTCCAAATGGGGACAGGGGGCAAACGAGCAGTACTTC.

This clonotype occurred a few times. The CDR3: CAILESGANVLTF. The CDR3 DNA follows: TGTGCCATCCTAGAGTCTGGGGCCAACGTCCTGACTTTC. The chain couples TRBV10-3 to TRBJ2-6; no clear D gene. The CDR3 has 13 residues. Trimming removed 8 bases from V and 1 base from J, with 6 bases in between. Per the germline V gene, CDR1 is ENHRY and CDR2 is SYGVKD.

Remarks on this clonotype: The junction does not match germline at one end; this may be a read error. The rearrangement links TRBV5-1 to TRBJ2-7; D remains ambiguous. The CDR3 runs to 13 residues. Germline CDR1 is SGHRS and CDR2 is YFSETQ. CDR3: CASSLEEFYEHYF. CDR3 in DNA: TGCGCCAGCAGCTTGGAGGAGTTCTACGAGCACTACTTC.

This clonotype appeared a few times. The chain is built from TRBV20-1 and TRBJ1-5; D is unclear. The germline V gene encodes CDR1 DFQATT and CDR2 SNEGSKA (reference sequence). The V gene lost 3 bases and the J gene lost 0 bases, with 6 bases spanning the gap. The CDR3 runs to 13 residues. The CDR3 bases are TGCAGTGCTAGTGTTTATAGCAATCAGCCCCAGCATTTT. Translating gives CSASVYSNQPQHF.

The chain combines TRBV6-5 with TRBJ2-1; D could derive from TRBD1 or TRBD2 (5 bases each). In germline, CDR1 is MNHEY, CDR2 SVGAGI. The CDR3 has 13 amino acids. The V end was cut by 3 bases, the J end by 6 bases, with 9 bases between. The CDR3 is CASSYGTSNEQFF. The CDR3 DNA reads TGTGCCAGCAGTTATGGGACCTCCAATGAGCAGTTCTTC.

V is TRBV7-2 and J is TRBJ1-2; TRBD1 matches 7 bases. The CDR3 runs 16 residues. CDR1 and CDR2 (germline): SGHTA, FQGNSA. V dropped 5 bases and J dropped 6; count of bases not matched to a gene: 15. In DNA, the CDR3 is TGTGCCAGCAGCCCAACGGGGACAGTTAGCCCAGATGGCTACACCTTC. Protein product: CASSPTGTVSPDGYTF.

In the case of this clonotype: This is likely a read error, given that the CDR3 carries no conserved phenylalanine or tryptophan at its end. The chain is built from TRBV7-2 and TRBJ2-3, with D hard to call. The V end lost 5 bases, the J end lost 6 bases, and 24 bases lay between the germline ends. Germline loops: CDR1 SGHTA, CDR2 FQGNSA. This CDR3 region has 17 residues. CDR3 DNA: TGTGCCAGCAGCCTAGACGGACGCAGCCCGTCGTGGGATACGCAGTATTTG. Translated: CASSLDGRSPSWDTQYL.

V usage is TRBV7-2 and J usage is TRBJ2-3; a weak D match, TRBD2 (6 bases). From germline, CDR1 is SGHTA and CDR2 FQGNSA. Trimming took off 4 bases at V and 3 bases at J, with 11 bases between the two ends. This CDR3 has 14 amino acids. The CDR3 here is CASSSQGLTDTQYF. The CDR3 nucleotides read TGTGCCAGCAGCTCCCAGGGACTTACAGATACGCAGTATTTT.

This clonotype was counted a few times. The chain carries TRBV12-3 or TRBV12-4 and TRBJ2-1; tentatively, D is TRBD1 (6 bases). This CDR3 comprises 11 residues. Trimming stripped 5 bases from V and 11 bases from J, with 10 bases between. CDR3 nucleotides: TGTGCCAGCAGTCTCGGACAGAAGCAGTTCTTC. Its translation is CASSLGQKQFF.

This chain joins TRBV4-2 and TRBJ1-2; D is undetermined. This CDR3 has 13 residues. Trimming shortened V by 1 base and J by 0 bases, and 3 bases separated the two germline ends. Germline V gives CDR1 LGHNA, CDR2 YNFKEQ. CDR3 sequence: CASSQGPNYGYTF. DNA for the CDR3: TGTGCCAGCAGCCAAGGCCCTAACTATGGCTACACCTTC.

This clonotype was seen more than once but under ten times. The V call is TRBV5-5, the J call TRBJ1-2; D is unresolved. The germline V gene encodes CDR1 SGHKS and CDR2 YYEKEE (reference sequence). The V and J ends lost 5 bases and 2 bases respectively, with 13 bases between them. CDR3 length: 14 amino acids. The CDR3, as DNA: TGTGCCAGCAGACCTTCGTGGCGGAACTATGGCTACACCTTC. It yields the protein CASRPSWRNYGYTF.

The V and J genes are TRBV20-1 and TRBJ2-1; 14 bases map to TRBD2. The CDR3 has 15 residues. CDR1 and CDR2 from the germline V gene are DFQATT and SNEGSKA (reference sequence). With 1 base clipped from V and 7 bases from J, the junction kept 3 bases outside the gene matches. The CDR3 region is CSARAGLAGVNEQFF. The DNA for the CDR3 is TGCAGTGCTAGAGCGGGACTAGCGGGAGTTAATGAGCAGTTCTTC.

V is TRBV7-2 and J is TRBJ1-3; D not resolved. The germline V and J ends were trimmed by 5 bases and 4 bases, with 18 bases remaining between them. In germline, CDR1 is SGHTA, CDR2 FQGNSA. This CDR3 has 16 residues. The DNA of the CDR3 is TGTGCCAGCAGCCCGGACCGTGACATTCGGGGAAACACCATATATTTT. Its translation is CASSPDRDIRGNTIYF.

As to this clonotype: A much more abundant neighbour one base away suggests this may be a read error. The chain has TRBV10-3 and TRBJ1-1; D is perhaps TRBD1 (5 bases). Per germline, CDR1 ENHRY and CDR2 SYGVKD. This CDR3 spans 13 amino acids. Here the CDR3 DNA reads TGTGCCATCAGTGGGACATTGAACTCTGAAGCTTTCTTT. Amino acid sequence: CAISGTLNSEAFF.

J is TRBJ2-1 and V is TRBV29-1; D is unclear. The CDR3 spans 13 residues. Trimming stripped 4 bases from V and 10 bases from J, with 17 bases between. Germline V lookup: CDR1 SQVTM, CDR2 ANQGSEA. The CDR3 loop reads CSVAVASRSEQFF. CDR3 in DNA: TGCAGCGTTGCGGTGGCCTCCCGCTCGGAGCAGTTCTTC.

The chain uses TRBV4-3 and TRBJ2-1; D is uncertain. In germline, CDR1 is LGHNA, CDR2 YSLEER. This CDR3 comprises 18 residues. The ends were cut back, 0 bases at V and 1 base at J, with 16 bases in the middle. In DNA form, the CDR3 reads TGCGCCAGCAGCCAAGATTATTCTCGGAGTAGGTCCTACAATGAGCAGTTCTTC. Its translation is CASSQDYSRSRSYNEQFF.

The gene calls are TRBV12-3 or TRBV12-4 and TRBJ2-1; D is perhaps TRBD2 (6 bases). The V and J ends lost 5 bases and 8 bases respectively, with 19 bases between them. The CDR3 extends over 15 amino acids. The CDR3 sequence is CASSVTSNGSDEQFF. CDR3 in DNA: TGTGCCAGCAGTGTAACTAGCAACGGTTCGGATGAGCAGTTCTTC.

This clonotype was counted at least ten times. V usage is TRBV20-1 and J usage is TRBJ1-5; D perhaps matches TRBD1 (5 bases). V gave up 6 bases and J gave up 4 bases, with 13 bases separating them. CDR1 is DFQATT and CDR2 is SNEGSKA in the germline V gene (reference sequence). This CDR3 has 13 amino acids. CDR3 protein: CSAETQGNQPQHF. The CDR3 bases are TGCAGTGCCGAAACCCAGGGAAATCAGCCCCAGCATTTT.